This TCR beta chain was profiled in a study of T-cell reconstitution after alpha-beta-depleted transplantation in children. The CDR3 contains 16 residues. From germline, CDR1 is SGHAT and CDR2 FQNNGV. J gave up 8 bases and V 5 bases, and 14 bases lay outside the gene matches. This clonotype appeared a few times. TCRbeta library preparation incorporated unique molecular identifiers. TCRdb recomputed calls from the PCR reads with MiXCR, one row per CDR3 protein. This table has roughly 610,000 distinct CDR3 sequences, about 10% appearing once. The chain links TRBV11-2 to TRBJ2-1; TRBD1 matches 8 bases. This clonotype was sampled from a human donor who donated a stem cell graft to a child with acute myeloid leukemia. This material consisted of PBMCs from the stem cell graft donor, taken from the stem cell graft. The CDR3 DNA reads as TGTGCCAGCAGCCCGGGGAAGGACAGGGTTAATCATGAGCAGTTCTTC. Its translation is CASSPGKDRVNHEQFF.